This T cell receptor (beta chain) comes out of a study of blood T cell repertoires in COVID-19. Study background: Some COVID-19 samples were acute and others convalescent; all came from the United States, Italy and Spain. Sources were T cells, B-cell-depleted T cells, or PBMCs; the material itself was cDNA or gDNA.

During active infection, Seattle patients enrolled and were then monitored through disease. Germline V gene data show CDR1 as LGHNA and CDR2 as YNFKEQ. The length of the CDR3 is 15 residues. V lost 1 base to trimming and J lost 2 bases; unmatched junction nucleotides: 2. TCRdb's table, derived via immunoSEQ multiplex PCR, lists solely in-frame clones and lacks some. The table has some 110,000 clones, 74% seen once. This chain uses TRBV4-2 with TRBJ2-3, with 8 bases identical to TRBD2. This receptor was obtained from a man aged 80 or over with COVID-19, enrolled during active disease. The source material was peripheral blood. The CDR3: CASSQGTSPTDTQYF. In DNA form, the CDR3 reads TGTGCCAGCAGCCAAGGGACTAGCCCCACAGATACGCAGTATTTT.